Given below is one TCR beta chain in context. Profiled with immunoSEQ multiplex PCR; TCRdb holds only in-frame clones, not every one. The sample includes hundreds of thousands of clones, 89% of them seen just once. This entry belongs to a study of blood T cell repertoires in COVID-19. This CDR3 is built from 12 residues. Germline V gene sequence: CDR1 LGHDT, CDR2 YNNKEL (reference sequence). V lost 8 bases and J lost 4, with 9 bases in between. This receptor was identified in a man aged 60 to 75 who had recovered from COVID-19. The chain recombines TRBV3-1 (or the pseudogene TRBV3-2) with TRBJ1-5, with D unresolved. The material sequenced was peripheral blood. CDR3 amino acids: CASSPGNQPQHF. Here the CDR3 DNA reads TGTGCCAGCTCCCCCGGTAATCAGCCCCAGCATTTT.